Each of the 15 T cell receptor beta chains below was sequenced from the same sample in a study of human T cells and chemical hapten exposure. As for time point: patch test 2, 6 weeks after DPC sensitization. Treatment noted: therapeutic diphenylcyclopropenone sensitization with weekly scalp DPC. In TCRdb, the RACE reads were re-called with MiXCR into one record per CDR3 protein. The sample carries 84,000 or so distinct CDR3 sequences, approximately 10% recorded once. The sample in question was whole blood, obtained in connection with sensitization to the hapten diphenylcyclopropenone (DPC). The receptors stem from a woman aged 25-40 years with alopecia areata. Some clones in this sample may be carry-over from other donors' samples.

This clonotype has at least ten counts. This chain connects TRBV19 to TRBJ1-5; TRBD1 might be the D (5 bases). V dropped 5 bases and J dropped 4 bases, with 9 bases sitting between them. Germline V gene data show CDR1 as LNHDA and CDR2 as SQIVND (reference sequence). CDR3 length: 13 residues. The DNA of the CDR3 is TGTGCCAGTAGTCCGGGGGTTAATCAGCCCCAGCATTTT. It specifies CASSPGVNQPQHF.

The table lists this clonotype with a few counts. The chain joins TRBV29-1 to TRBJ2-1; possibly TRBD1 for D (5 bases). This CDR3 comprises 13 residues. V dropped 6 bases and J dropped 0 bases, with 9 bases sitting between them. The germline V gene encodes CDR1 SQVTM and CDR2 ANQGSEA. CDR3 loop: CSVPGFSYNEQFF. The CDR3 nucleotides read TGCAGCGTCCCAGGGTTCTCCTACAATGAGCAGTTCTTC.

Many counts were recorded for this clonotype. This chain connects TRBV12-3 or TRBV12-4 to TRBJ1-6; 8 nucleotides match TRBD1. The CDR3 consists of 14 residues. Germline trimming cut 6 bases from V and 14 bases from J; bases unmatched to any gene: 12. This chain's CDR3 is CASSPRPGGLSLHF. The CDR3 DNA follows: TGTGCCAGCAGCCCTCGTCCAGGGGGCTTGTCCCTCCACTTT.

The rearrangement uses TRBV7-2 and TRBJ2-3; 8 bases line up with TRBD2. The J segment lost 3 bases and the V segment lost 5 bases, leaving 4 bases of the junction unmatched. The germline V gene encodes CDR1 SGHTA and CDR2 FQGNSA. The CDR3 consists of 14 residues. This CDR3 reads CASSQGLATDTQYF. The CDR3, as DNA: TGTGCCAGCAGCCAAGGACTAGCAACAGATACGCAGTATTTT.

This clonotype was recorded once. V gene TRBV28 combines with J gene TRBJ1-6; 11 bases fit TRBD1. Germline V gene lookup returns CDR1 MDHEN and CDR2 SYDVKM. This CDR3 has 15 amino acids. V was pared by 5 bases and J by 10 bases, with 7 bases of the junction left unmatched. The CDR3 loop is CASSGGTGGWSPLHF. Here the CDR3 DNA reads TGTGCCAGCAGTGGCGGGACAGGGGGTTGGTCACCCCTCCACTTT.

There are a few counts of this clonotype. The chain recombines TRBV6-2 or TRBV6-3 with TRBJ1-2; TRBD1 matches at 7 bases. Germline lookup yields CDR1 MNHEY and CDR2 SVGEGT. The CDR3 is 15 residues long. Trimming removed 5 bases from V and 3 bases from J; junction bases left unmatched: 9. The chain's CDR3 is CASSTQGTAYYGYTF. In nucleotides, the CDR3 is TGTGCCAGCAGTACCCAAGGGACAGCCTACTATGGCTACACCTTC.

The chain links TRBV20-1 to TRBJ1-1; D gene uncertain. The germline CDR1 and CDR2 sequences are DFQATT and SNEGSKA (reference sequence). The V end lost 3 bases, the J end lost 3 bases, and 8 bases lay between the germline ends. This CDR3 has 12 residues. The CDR3 DNA reads TGCAGTGCTAGCCAGTCTGACACTGAAGCTTTCTTT. This sequence encodes CSASQSDTEAFF.

This clonotype was seen many times. V usage is TRBV18 and J usage is TRBJ2-7, with TRBD2 as a possible D gene (6 bases). The CDR3 sequence is 13 residues long. The germline CDR1 and CDR2 sequences are KGHSH and LQKENI. With 2 bases removed from V and 3 bases from J, the gap between germline ends came to 8 bases. The CDR3 nucleotides read TGTGCCAGCTCACCAGGAGGGAACTACGAGCAGTACTTC. It translates to CASSPGGNYEQYF.

The table lists this clonotype with a count of one. The rearrangement uses TRBV11-1 and TRBJ1-1, with a weak D call TRBD1 (6 bases). This CDR3 is built from 14 residues. Germline V lookup: CDR1 SGHAT, CDR2 FQDESV (reference sequence). Trimming removed 1 base from V and 5 bases from J, with 11 bases in between. The CDR3: CASSLERGATEAFF. The CDR3 bases are TGTGCCAGCAGCTTAGAACGGGGGGCAACTGAAGCTTTCTTT. Combining the CDR3 with reference TRBV11-1 and TRBJ1-1 gives the whole variable domain EAEVAQSPRYKITEKSQAVAFWCDPISGHATLYWYRQILGQGPELLVQFQDESVVDDSQLPKDRFSAERLKGVDSTLKIQPAELGDSAMYLCASSLERGATEAFFGQGTRLTVV.

This clonotype was counted at least ten times. V is TRBV19 and J is TRBJ2-2; D unclear. Germline values: CDR1 LNHDA, CDR2 SQIVND (reference sequence). The CDR3 consists of 14 residues. Trimming took 6 bases from V and 2 from J, leaving 10 bases between them. The CDR3 bases are TGTGCCAGTAGCCAAAGACACAACACCGGGGAGCTGTTTTTT. The encoded protein is CASSQRHNTGELFF.

This clonotype was found a few times. The chain employs TRBV29-1 and TRBJ2-4, with D unclear. CDR1 SQVTM and CDR2 ANQGSEA come from the germline V gene. CDR3 length: 11 residues. The V end lost 7 bases, the J end lost 2 bases, and 6 bases lay between the germline ends. CDR3 coding DNA: TGCAGCGGGATGACCAAAAACATTCAGTACTTC. As protein: CSGMTKNIQYF.

This clonotype turned up a few times. The chain couples TRBV6-9 to TRBJ1-4, with a tentative D call TRBD1 (6 bases). The germline V and J ends were trimmed by 7 bases and 0 bases, with 18 bases remaining between them. The CDR3 spans 17 residues. CDR1 and CDR2 from the germline V gene are MNHGY and SVAAGI. CDR3: CASTPPGQIPTNEKLFF. The CDR3 nucleotides are TGTGCCAGCACCCCCCCCGGACAGATACCAACTAATGAAAAACTGTTTTTT.

V and J are TRBV5-1 and TRBJ2-7; D uncertain. The germline V and J ends were trimmed by 1 base and 4 bases, with 3 bases remaining between them. The V gene's germline CDR1 is SGHRS and CDR2 YFSETQ. The CDR3 sequence is 11 residues long. The CDR3 region is CASSLYYEQYF. The CDR3 DNA follows: TGCGCCAGCAGCTTGTATTACGAGCAGTACTTC.

This clonotype was recorded at least ten times. This chain joins TRBV20-1 and TRBJ2-5, with TRBD2 as a possible D gene (6 bases). CDR1 and CDR2 from the germline V gene are DFQATT and SNEGSKA (reference sequence). The CDR3 is made up of 15 amino acids. Trimming took 5 bases from V and 5 from J, leaving 21 bases between them. The CDR3 protein is CSADIADPRGETQYF. The CDR3, as DNA: TGCAGTGCTGATATAGCGGACCCGAGAGGGGAGACCCAGTACTTC.

The chain is built from TRBV9 and TRBJ2-7; 11 bases match TRBD2. V gave up 2 bases and J gave up 6 bases; unmatched junction bases: 7. The CDR3 has 15 amino acids. Germline assignment: CDR1 SGDLS and CDR2 YYNGEE. The CDR3 bases are TGTGCCAGCAGCGTCAGTGGACTAGCGGGTCGCGAGCAGTACTTC. Translation: CASSVSGLAGREQYF.